Listed here is a single T cell receptor (beta chain). The antigen is not known. The CDR3 has 14 residues. CDR1 is SNHLY, CDR2 FYNNEI, per germline. V was trimmed by 7 bases and J by 5 bases, leaving 15 bases between them. The sample comes from a study of shared clonotypes between healthy human individuals. Study context: A couple of women and a few men aged 18 to 49 served as donors. General observations from the study: The diversity represented, both genetic and in exposure history, was limited by few donors. Richness estimates generally favored naive over memory subsets.

Sequenced by immunoSEQ multiplex PCR; TCRdb stores in-frame clones only, minus some. This sample has 1,400,000 or so clones, with roughly 98.5% found just once. This chain uses TRBV2 with TRBJ1-5, with no clear D. This sequence originates from a man aged 25 to 40 in good health. The sequencing sample was made of naive CD4+ T cells sorted from blood. Subset described: CD45RA+ positively selected. The CDR3 reads CASTGSSVDQPQHF. CDR3 nucleotides: TGTGCCAGCACGGGGTCGTCTGTTGATCAGCCCCAGCATTTT.